The 11 T cell receptor beta chains below come from one sample, sequenced in a study of cytomegalovirus exposure and HLA in healthy donors. Use of 60 Vbeta and 13 Jbeta primers characterized the PCR. Produced via immunoSEQ multiplex PCR; TCRdb's table is partial and in-frame only. The sample holds about 210,000 clones, 78% seen once. Sequenced sample: PBMCs. The source is a boy younger than 18 in good health and CMV-seronegative.

The chain combines TRBV5-4 with TRBJ2-5, with TRBD2 matching over 9 bases. This CDR3 contains 20 residues. After removal of 4 bases from V and 2 bases from J, the junction contained 21 bases not matched to a gene. Germline V gene lookup returns CDR1 SGHNT and CDR2 YYREEE (reference sequence). Here the CDR3 reads CASSRIGRHPSGVQQETQYF. The CDR3 DNA is TGTGCCAGCAGCCGAATTGGGAGACATCCTAGCGGGGTACAACAAGAGACCCAGTACTTC.

As DNA, the CDR3 is TGTGCTAGTGGTTTGGAGACAGGGCGCCAGCCCCAGCATTTT. It codes for CASGLETGRQPQHF. The chain links TRBV12-5 to TRBJ1-5; 7 bases are shared with TRBD1. The CDR3 runs 14 residues. Germline CDR1 and CDR2: LGHNT and FRNRAP. J was trimmed by 7 bases and V by 1 base; bases with no gene match: 4.

The V call is TRBV19, the J call TRBJ2-3; the D is unclear. This CDR3 has 17 amino acids. V was trimmed by 10 bases and J by 0 bases, leaving 23 bases between them. Germline V gene data show CDR1 as LNHDA and CDR2 as SQIVND (reference sequence). The CDR3 DNA reads as TGTGCCACAAATAAGGATCACTATGGGTTAAGCACAGATACGCAGTATTTT. This encodes CATNKDHYGLSTDTQYF.

This rearrangement joins TRBV10-3 to TRBJ1-1; 10 nucleotides agree with TRBD1. The V segment lost 4 bases and the J segment 0 bases; nucleotides outside the gene matches: 5. Looked up from germline, CDR1 is ENHRY and CDR2 is SYGVKD. This CDR3 spans 16 amino acids. The DNA for the CDR3 is TGTGCCATCAGTGGGACAGGGGGTGCTCTGAACACTGAAGCTTTCTTT. Translated, it gives CAISGTGGALNTEAFF.

The chain combines TRBV10-3 with TRBJ1-1; a weak D match, TRBD1 (6 bases). The V and J ends lost 6 bases and 6 bases respectively, with 11 bases between them. Germline V gives CDR1 ENHRY, CDR2 SYGVKD. The CDR3 has 12 amino acids. The CDR3 region has the DNA TGTGCCATCAGCTCAACAGGGCCTGAAGCTTTCTTT. It translates to CAISSTGPEAFF.

The chain joins TRBV5-4 to TRBJ2-7; D remains unclear. The germline V gene encodes CDR1 SGHNT and CDR2 YYREEE (reference sequence). The length of the CDR3 is 17 residues. V dropped 2 bases and J dropped 0 bases, with 18 bases sitting between them. CDR3 bases: TGTGCCAGCAGCTTTTACCCCCAGCGCCCGAGCTCCTACGAGCAGTACTTC. Amino acids: CASSFYPQRPSSYEQYF. Variable domain in full (rest from reference TRBV5-4 and TRBJ2-7): ETGVTQSPTHLIKTRGQQVTLRCSSQSGHNTVSWYQQALGQGPQFIFQYYREEENGRGNFPPRFSGLQFPNYSSELNVNALELDDSALYLCASSFYPQRPSSYEQYFGPGTRLTVT.

The chain is built from TRBV4-1 and TRBJ2-7; tentative D call: TRBD2 (6 bases). The CDR3 loop spans 15 amino acids. Trimming left V 4 bases short and J 3 bases short, with 16 bases between. Looked up from germline, CDR1 is MGHRA and CDR2 is YSYEKL. The DNA of the CDR3 is TGCGCCAGCAGCCCCCTCCCGGGGGAAAACTACGAGCAGTACTTC. Protein: CASSPLPGENYEQYF.

This chain connects TRBV15 to TRBJ1-4; the match to TRBD1 covers 10 bases. This CDR3 has 13 amino acids. V dropped 0 bases and J dropped 15; count of bases not matched to a gene: 4. The germline V gene has CDR1 LNHNV and CDR2 YYDKDF (reference sequence). The CDR3 loop reads CATSRDVTGGLFF. In DNA form, the CDR3 reads TGTGCCACCAGCAGAGATGTGACAGGGGGCTTGTTTTTT.

V gene TRBV14 combines with J gene TRBJ2-3; D is undetermined. There are 13 residues in the CDR3. V was cut by 5 bases and J by 2 bases, with 8 bases left in between. Germline loops: CDR1 SGHDN, CDR2 FVKESK. CDR3 nucleotide sequence: TGTGCCAGCAGCGCCGAACTCACAGATACGCAGTATTTT. Translation: CASSAELTDTQYF.

The V gene is TRBV7-9, the J gene TRBJ1-4, with 7 bases aligning to TRBD1. Germline CDR1 and CDR2: SEHNR and FQNEAQ (reference sequence). There are 12 residues in the CDR3. CDR3 loop: CVTGVPNEKLFF. CDR3 bases: TGTGTCACAGGGGTCCCTAATGAAAAACTGTTTTTT.

The rearrangement joins TRBV11-3 to TRBJ2-7; 8 bases agree with TRBD1. V shed 0 bases and J 4 bases; nucleotides not matched to a gene: 5. CDR3 length: 15 residues. Germline V gene lookup returns CDR1 SGHNT and CDR2 YENEEA. The CDR3 coding sequence is TGTGCCAGCAGCTTAGACCCGACAGGGGAGTACGAGCAGTACTTC. Protein: CASSLDPTGEYEQYF.